Presented here are 21 T cell receptor beta chains from one specimen sequenced in a study of T-cell memory formation after mild COVID-19. MiXCR, run by TCRdb on the 5' RACE reads, gives a single entry per CDR3 protein. In the table there are some 320,000 distinct CDR3 sequences, about 13% of which are singletons. Sequencing was carried out using PBMCs or a T cell subset sorted from them (not recorded which). These receptors were obtained from a man aged 18 to 29 who had mild COVID-19 (a few samples of this study predate the infection). Cell type and time point are not known.

In its sample, this clonotype was seen a few times. This may stem from a read error, because a much larger clone lies one nucleotide away. V and J are TRBV6-6 and TRBJ2-3; 7 nucleotides line up with TRBD1. Germline V lookup: CDR1 MNHNY, CDR2 SVGAGI (reference sequence). The CDR3 loop spans 11 amino acids. V lost 9 bases, J lost 4 bases, and 1 base stayed unmatched. CDR3 nucleotides: TGTGCCAGAGGGGGCGCAGATACGCAGTATTTT. Amino acids: CARGGADTQYF.

This clonotype occurred a few times. The chain uses TRBV18 and TRBJ1-1; D not resolved. This CDR3 has 16 amino acids. CDR1 and CDR2 (germline): KGHSH, LQKENI. Trimming removed 4 bases at V and 4 bases at J, with 19 bases between. The DNA of the CDR3 is TGTGCCAGCTCACGCGATGAAGTAACCAGGAGCACTGAAGCTTTCTTT. It specifies CASSRDEVTRSTEAFF. Supplemented by reference TRBV18 and TRBJ1-1, the full variable domain reads NAGVMQNPRHLVRRRGQEARLRCSPMKGHSHVYWYRQLPEEGLKFMVYLQKENIIDESGMPKERFSAEFPKEGPSILRIQQVVRGDSAAYFCASSRDEVTRSTEAFFGQGTRLTVV.

This clonotype was found many times. This chain joins TRBV28 and TRBJ1-1; D gene ambiguous. Germline CDR1 is MDHEN and CDR2 is SYDVKM. The CDR3 contains 13 residues. V shed 2 bases and J shed 6 bases, with 10 bases lying between them. As DNA, the CDR3 is TGTGCCAGCAGTTTACCGGTCTCTTCTGAAGCTTTCTTT. This gives the protein CASSLPVSSEAFF.

The V and J genes are TRBV20-1 and TRBJ1-1; D gene unclear. Germline V lookup: CDR1 DFQATT, CDR2 SNEGSKA (reference sequence). The CDR3 runs to 13 residues. V was trimmed by 5 bases and J by 5 bases, leaving 15 bases between them. The CDR3 DNA reads as TGCAGTGCTGCGGCCAGCGCCGAGACTGAAGCTTTCTTT. It specifies CSAAASAETEAFF.

This chain uses TRBV6-5 with TRBJ2-1; 8 bases map to TRBD2. Germline assignment: CDR1 MNHEY and CDR2 SVGAGI. With V trimmed by 5 bases and J by 8 bases, 8 bases remained unmatched. The CDR3 has 14 residues. CDR3 protein: CASSRRRGADEQFF. The CDR3 nucleotides are TGTGCCAGCAGTCGGCGGCGGGGGGCGGATGAGCAGTTCTTC.

The V call is TRBV5-1, the J call TRBJ2-3; perhaps TRBD2 as D (5 bases). The germline CDR1 and CDR2 sequences are SGHRS and YFSETQ. Trimming removed 1 base at V and 3 bases at J, with 9 bases between. The CDR3 consists of 14 residues. CDR3 loop: CASSLSGETDTQYF. CDR3 nucleotides: TGCGCCAGCAGCTTGTCCGGGGAGACAGATACGCAGTATTTT.

The sample holds a few counts of this clonotype. V and J are TRBV5-1 and TRBJ2-1; tentative D call: TRBD1 (6 bases). The CDR3 has 14 amino acids. In germline, CDR1 is SGHRS, CDR2 YFSETQ. Trimming took 1 base from V and 7 from J, leaving 12 bases between them. In DNA form, the CDR3 reads TGCGCCAGCAGCTTGAGTCCAGGGGAGAATGAGCAGTTCTTC. Its translation: CASSLSPGENEQFF.

Only a few counts were recorded for this clonotype. The chain links TRBV7-9 to TRBJ2-1; unclear D gene. V was cut by 6 bases and J by 9 bases, with 18 bases left in between. CDR3 length equals 14 residues. CDR1 and CDR2 (germline): SEHNR, FQNEAQ (reference sequence). The CDR3 loop is CASRGLGWDSEQFF. For the CDR3, the DNA is TGTGCCAGCAGGGGCCTGGGATGGGATAGTGAGCAGTTCTTC.

Only a few counts were recorded for this clonotype. This sequence joins TRBV6-2 or TRBV6-3 and TRBJ2-5; possibly TRBD1 for D (5 bases). The V end was cut by 6 bases, the J end by 5 bases, with 16 bases between. In germline, CDR1 is MNHEY, CDR2 SVGEGT. The CDR3 sequence is 14 residues long. The CDR3 DNA is TGTGCCAGCAGGATCAAGGGGAAGGGCGAGACCCAGTACTTC. Its translation: CASRIKGKGETQYF.

V is TRBV7-9 and J is TRBJ2-4, with D perhaps being TRBD1 or TRBD2 (6 bases each). CDR3 length equals 14 residues. CDR1 is SEHNR, CDR2 FQNEAQ, per germline (reference sequence). Trimming stripped 4 bases from V and 3 bases from J, with 10 bases between. This CDR3 is CASSWGAGKNIQYF. CDR3 DNA: TGTGCCAGCAGCTGGGGGGCTGGCAAAAACATTCAGTACTTC.

This clonotype was observed at least ten times. V and J are TRBV27 and TRBJ2-1; the D gene is possibly TRBD2 (6 bases). The germline CDR1 and CDR2 sequences are MNHEY and SMNVEV (reference sequence). V was cut by 4 bases and J by 0 bases, with 13 bases left in between. The CDR3 spans 16 residues. The CDR3 protein is CASSSLTRGSYNEQFF. DNA for the CDR3: TGTGCCAGCAGTTCTCTGACTAGGGGCTCCTACAATGAGCAGTTCTTC.

This clonotype was counted only a few times. The gene calls are TRBV7-3 and TRBJ2-2; 9 bases match TRBD1. The CDR3 extends over 16 amino acids. The ends lost 5 bases at V and 5 bases at J; junction bases unmatched: 9. CDR1 and CDR2 from the germline V gene are SGHTA and FQGTGA. Here the CDR3 reads CASSLLGTGRTGELFF. The DNA for the CDR3 is TGTGCCAGCAGCCTGCTTGGGACAGGGAGGACCGGGGAGCTGTTTTTT.

The chain joins TRBV5-6 to TRBJ2-4, with D tentatively TRBD1 (6 bases). Trimming took off 4 bases at V and 8 bases at J, with 16 bases between the two ends. CDR1 is SGHDT and CDR2 is YYEEEE in the germline V gene. The CDR3 has 14 residues. For the CDR3, the DNA is TGTGCCAGCAGCAACTTACAGGGATGGGACATTCAGTACTTC. Translated: CASSNLQGWDIQYF.

This clonotype appeared a few times. The V gene is TRBV4-1, the J gene TRBJ1-2; D not certain. Germline loops: CDR1 MGHRA, CDR2 YSYEKL. V lost 3 bases and J lost 8, with 16 bases in between. This CDR3 has 14 amino acids. This CDR3 is CASSHWTSIEGYTF. The CDR3 DNA sequence: TGCGCCAGCAGCCATTGGACTTCGATTGAAGGCTACACCTTC.

This clonotype occurred many times. V and J are TRBV20-1 and TRBJ1-2; a weak D match, TRBD1 (5 bases). The CDR3 consists of 13 residues. CDR1 and CDR2 from the germline V gene are DFQATT and SNEGSKA (reference sequence). Trimming removed 5 bases from V and 6 bases from J, with 16 bases in between. The CDR3 protein is CSAVRVDINGYTF. The CDR3 bases are TGCAGTGCTGTCAGGGTTGACATTAATGGCTACACCTTC.

This clonotype was observed at least ten times. This chain connects TRBV2 to TRBJ2-2; D not certain. The length of the CDR3 is 10 residues. Germline-derived CDR1 and CDR2 are SNHLY and FYNNEI. V lost 8 bases and J 7 bases, leaving 5 bases between the germline ends. The CDR3 nucleotides read TGTGCCAGCTCAGGCGGGGAGCTGTTTTTT. It encodes CASSGGELFF.

V and J are TRBV20-1 and TRBJ2-1, with a tentative D call TRBD2 (6 bases). CDR1 is DFQATT and CDR2 is SNEGSKA in the germline V gene (reference sequence). This CDR3 is built from 14 residues. V was pared by 6 bases and J by 6 bases, with 18 bases between. CDR3 residues: CSAEVGMGGNEQFF. CDR3 nucleotides: TGCAGTGCGGAGGTAGGGATGGGGGGCAATGAGCAGTTCTTC.

The J gene is TRBJ2-4, the V gene TRBV7-6; 8 bases fit TRBD1. Germline CDR1 reads SGHVS; CDR2 reads FNYEAQ. This CDR3 is 16 amino acids long. J was trimmed by 0 bases and V by 5 bases; bases with no gene match: 6. In DNA form, the CDR3 reads TGTGCCAGCAGCAATACAGGGGGTTTAGCCAAAAACATTCAGTACTTC. Its translation is CASSNTGGLAKNIQYF. Filled out from reference TRBV7-6 and TRBJ2-4, the complete variable domain reads GAGVSQSPRYKVTKRGQDVALRCDPISGHVSLYWYRQALGQGPEFLTYFNYEAQQDKSGLPNDRFSAERPEGSISTLTIQRTEQRDSAMYRCASSNTGGLAKNIQYFGAGTRLSVL.

V gene TRBV7-3 combines with J gene TRBJ2-1; 11 nucleotides match TRBD1. The ends lost 5 bases at V and 4 bases at J; junction bases unmatched: 4. CDR1 and CDR2 (germline): SGHTA, FQGTGA. CDR3 length: 15 amino acids. CDR3 sequence reads: CASSIGQGAYNEQFF. The DNA of the CDR3 is TGTGCCAGCAGCATTGGACAGGGGGCTTACAATGAGCAGTTCTTC.

The sample holds many counts of this clonotype. The CDR3 loop is CSVAGPSYEQYF. The CDR3, as DNA: TGCAGCGTAGCAGGGCCCTCCTACGAGCAGTACTTC. The J gene is TRBJ2-7, the V gene TRBV29-1, with D possibly matching TRBD1 (5 bases). V gave up 6 bases and J gave up 0 bases, with 9 bases separating them. The CDR3 sequence is 12 residues long. Germline V gives CDR1 SQVTM, CDR2 ANQGSEA.

Remarks on this clonotype: This may be a read error, as it is one base from a much larger clone. V gene TRBV20-1 combines with J gene TRBJ2-5, with D perhaps matching TRBD1 (5 bases). The CDR3 runs 13 residues. The V end lost 0 bases, the J end lost 5 bases, and 10 bases lay between the germline ends. CDR1 DFQATT and CDR2 SNEGSKA come from the germline V gene (reference sequence). The CDR3 protein is CSARDRVHETQYF. CDR3 nucleotide sequence: TGCAGTGCTAGAGACAGGGTCCACGAGACCCAGTACTTC.